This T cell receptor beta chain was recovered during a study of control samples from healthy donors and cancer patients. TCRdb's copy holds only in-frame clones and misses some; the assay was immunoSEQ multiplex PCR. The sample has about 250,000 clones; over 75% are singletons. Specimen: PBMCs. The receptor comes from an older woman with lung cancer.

CDR3 in amino acids: CASSLRRGPETQYF. For the CDR3, the DNA is TGTGCCAGCAGCTTAAGGCGCGGTCCAGAGACCCAGTACTTC. This chain connects TRBV7-3 to TRBJ2-5; no definite D call. Germline lookup yields CDR1 SGHTA and CDR2 FQGTGA. The CDR3 contains 14 residues. Trimming removed 1 base at V and 4 bases at J, with 10 bases between.